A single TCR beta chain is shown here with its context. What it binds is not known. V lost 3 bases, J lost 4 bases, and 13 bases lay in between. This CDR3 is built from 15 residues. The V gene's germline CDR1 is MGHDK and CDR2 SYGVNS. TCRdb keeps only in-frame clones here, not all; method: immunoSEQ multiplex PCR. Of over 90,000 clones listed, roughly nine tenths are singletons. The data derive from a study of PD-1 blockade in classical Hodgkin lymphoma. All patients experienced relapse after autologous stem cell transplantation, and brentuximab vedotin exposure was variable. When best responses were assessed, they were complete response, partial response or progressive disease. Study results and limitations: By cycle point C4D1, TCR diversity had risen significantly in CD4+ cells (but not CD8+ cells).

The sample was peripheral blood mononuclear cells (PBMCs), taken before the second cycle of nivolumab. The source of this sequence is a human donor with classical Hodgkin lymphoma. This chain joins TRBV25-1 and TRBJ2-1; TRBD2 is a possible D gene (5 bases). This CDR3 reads CASSDDGSPYNEQFF. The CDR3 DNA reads TGTGCCAGCAGTGATGATGGGAGCCCATACAATGAGCAGTTCTTC.